One TCR beta chain is described in this entry. Generated by immunoSEQ multiplex PCR, the TCRdb table keeps only in-frame clones and is missing some. The sample has over 55,000 clones, approximately 94% seen once. This sample was taken from a study of T cell changes during pregnancy in multiple sclerosis. This CDR3 spans 11 amino acids. Germline loops: CDR1 SGHNT, CDR2 YYREEE (reference sequence). Trimming took off 2 bases at V and 7 bases at J, with 7 bases between the two ends. The specimen comprised CD8+ T cells from peripheral blood mononuclear cells, sampled in the third trimester of pregnancy. This TCR was sampled from a female donor with multiple sclerosis, enrolled in a pregnancy study. This chain uses TRBV5-4 with TRBJ2-7; the D is unclear. The CDR3 protein is CASSLVGEQYF. Written as DNA, the CDR3 is TGTGCCAGCAGCTTAGTCGGGGAGCAGTACTTC. Together with reference TRBV5-4 and TRBJ2-7, the CDR3 gives the full variable domain: ETGVTQSPTHLIKTRGQQVTLRCSSQSGHNTVSWYQQALGQGPQFIFQYYREEENGRGNFPPRFSGLQFPNYSSELNVNALELDDSALYLCASSLVGEQYFGPGTRLTVT.